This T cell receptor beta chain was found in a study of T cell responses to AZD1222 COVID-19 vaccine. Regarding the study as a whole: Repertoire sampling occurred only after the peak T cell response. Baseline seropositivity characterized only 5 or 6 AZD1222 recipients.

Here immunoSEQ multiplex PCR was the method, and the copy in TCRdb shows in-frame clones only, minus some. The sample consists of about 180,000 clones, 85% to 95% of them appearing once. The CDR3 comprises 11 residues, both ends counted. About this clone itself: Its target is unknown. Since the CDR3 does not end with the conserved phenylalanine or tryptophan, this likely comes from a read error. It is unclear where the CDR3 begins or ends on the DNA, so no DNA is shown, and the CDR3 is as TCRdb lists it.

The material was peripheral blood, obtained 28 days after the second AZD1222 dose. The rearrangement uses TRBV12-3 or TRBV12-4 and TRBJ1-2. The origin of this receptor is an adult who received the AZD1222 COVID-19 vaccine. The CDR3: CASSTVQGGSI.